This T cell receptor beta chain was recovered during a study of graft-versus-host responses after intestinal transplantation. In the study overall: Recipients received multivisceral, liver-intestinal, or isolated intestinal transplants.

General study points: Patients with graft-donor T cell macrochimerism had high graft-versus-host to host-versus-graft clonal ratios in allografts. Marrow from the recipient contained GvH clones, some of which had appeared first in ileum or blood.

Some clones are missing from TCRdb's copy, which holds only in-frame ones; the method was immunoSEQ multiplex PCR. The sample has over 15,000 clones; around a third are singletons. Labeling with CFSE marked approximately 200,000 responder cells, which were plated with approximately 200,000 irradiated, violet-dye-labeled stimulator cells. In this sample, this clone turned up a few times. This material consisted of alloreactive CD4+ T cells from a mixed lymphocyte reaction culture, taken before intestinal transplant. The subset: CFSE-low proliferating T cells sorted from roughly 6-day pre-transplant mixed lymphocyte reaction (GvH or HvG direction). This TCR was sampled from a human patient who received an intestinal transplant.

CDR3 residues: CASSLTFRQNYGYTF. CDR3 DNA sequence: TGTGCCAGCAGCTTAACGTTCCGGCAGAACTATGGCTACACCTTC. The rearrangement uses TRBV7-3 and TRBJ1-2; D ambiguous. Germline V lookup: CDR1 SGHTA, CDR2 FQGTGA. This CDR3 has 15 amino acids. With 0 bases removed from V and 2 bases from J, the gap between germline ends came to 10 bases.